This entry lists 28 T cell receptor beta chains sequenced from one sample in a study of blood T cell repertoires in COVID-19. Libraries were prepared by immunoSEQ multiplex PCR; TCRdb keeps only in-frame clonotypes and omits some of them. The sample has 110,000 to 150,000 clones, approximately 78% seen once; the top ten hold 5% to 6.5%. The sample taken for sequencing was PBMCs or T cells enriched from blood (not recorded which). These receptors were obtained from a woman in her fifties or sixties who had recovered from COVID-19.

The genes are TRBV27 and TRBJ2-5; 14 bases are a match to TRBD2. Losses at the gene ends were 5 bases for V and 2 bases for J; bases not matched to a gene: 10. The CDR3 covers 18 residues. From germline, CDR1 is MNHEY and CDR2 SMNVEV (reference sequence). CDR3 bases: TGTGCCAGCAGTCTCCGGACTAGCGGGGGGCAATGGCAAGAGACCCAGTACTTC. It codes for CASSLRTSGGQWQETQYF.

The genes are TRBV5-6 and TRBJ1-2, with 7 bases fitting TRBD1. The length of the CDR3 is 14 residues. V lost 3 bases, J lost 5 bases, and 7 bases stayed unmatched. Germline CDR1 SGHDT, CDR2 YYEEEE. CDR3 residues: CASSSGSQGYGYTF. DNA for the CDR3: TGTGCCAGCAGCTCGGGATCACAGGGGTATGGCTACACCTTC.

This chain uses TRBV3-1 (or the pseudogene TRBV3-2) with TRBJ1-3; 9 bases match TRBD1. Germline V CDR1 and CDR2: LGHDT, YNNKEL (reference sequence). Germline trimming cut 6 bases from V and 9 bases from J; bases unmatched to any gene: 15. CDR3 length equals 16 residues. The DNA for the CDR3 is TGTGCCAGCAGTCTGAACAGGGGGCAAGCAGATGGCACCATATATTTT. Translating it yields CASSLNRGQADGTIYF.

The table lists this clone with a few counts. The chain links TRBV12-5 to TRBJ2-3; 7 bases are a match to TRBD1. J lost 2 bases, V lost 5 bases, and 7 bases had no gene match. The CDR3 is 15 amino acids. Germline V gene sequence: CDR1 LGHNT, CDR2 FRNRAP. The CDR3 DNA reads as TGTGCTAGTGGTACTGGACAGGCGGTCACAGATACGCAGTATTTT. Translation gives CASGTGQAVTDTQYF.

This clone was seen just once. The rearrangement links TRBV6-5 to TRBJ1-5; TRBD1 might be the D (6 bases). The germline CDR1 and CDR2 sequences are MNHEY and SVGAGI. The germline V and J ends were trimmed by 8 bases and 0 bases, with 11 bases remaining between them. This CDR3 has 14 residues. The CDR3 reads CASSGQVSNQPQHF. DNA for the CDR3: TGTGCCAGCTCGGGACAAGTTAGCAATCAGCCCCAGCATTTT.

This clone has only one observation. This sequence joins TRBV7-2 and TRBJ2-2, with D perhaps matching TRBD1 (5 bases). Germline V gene sequence: CDR1 SGHTA, CDR2 FQGNSA. The CDR3 is 14 residues long. V was cut by 5 bases and J by 1 base, with 8 bases left in between. This CDR3 reads CASSPGLNTGELFF. CDR3 DNA sequence: TGTGCCAGCAGCCCAGGGTTGAACACCGGGGAGCTGTTTTTT.

The genes are TRBV11-3 and TRBJ2-2; TRBD1 is a possible D gene (6 bases). This CDR3 spans 16 amino acids. The V end was cut by 5 bases, the J end by 0 bases, with 13 bases between. Looked up from germline, CDR1 is SGHNT and CDR2 is YENEEA. The CDR3 sequence is CASSLGHRPNTGELFF. In nucleotides, the CDR3 is TGTGCCAGCAGCCTGGGACACCGTCCGAACACCGGGGAGCTGTTTTTT.

The V and J genes are TRBV13 and TRBJ2-4, with D perhaps TRBD2 (6 bases). This CDR3 contains 13 residues. V gave up 5 bases and J gave up 1 base, with 6 bases separating them. From germline, CDR1 is PRHDT and CDR2 FYEKMQ (reference sequence). CDR3 bases: TGTGCCAGCAGCCTAGCGGCCAAAAACATTCAGTACTTC. It is translated as CASSLAAKNIQYF.

The table lists this clone with a few counts. The V call is TRBV5-6, the J call TRBJ1-5; D perhaps matches TRBD1 (5 bases). The V end lost 4 bases, the J end lost 0 bases, and 14 bases lay between the germline ends. The CDR3 has 16 residues. Germline loops: CDR1 SGHDT, CDR2 YYEEEE. DNA for the CDR3: TGTGCCAGCAGCCTAGTAGGGGAAGCTAGCAATCAGCCCCAGCATTTT. It yields the protein CASSLVGEASNQPQHF.

The rearrangement links TRBV28 to TRBJ2-1; weak D call: TRBD2 (6 bases). Trimming took 11 bases from V and 1 from J, leaving 9 bases between them. The CDR3 sequence is 12 residues long. The germline CDR1 and CDR2 sequences are MDHEN and SYDVKM. This chain's CDR3 is CAGGVSYNEQFF. DNA for the CDR3: TGTGCCGGAGGGGTATCCTACAATGAGCAGTTCTTC.

The rearrangement joins TRBV15 to TRBJ1-6; D remains unclear. This CDR3 region has 16 residues. V was pared by 0 bases and J by 7 bases, with 13 bases between. Germline V gene lookup returns CDR1 LNHNV and CDR2 YYDKDF (reference sequence). The chain's CDR3 is CATSRDGGILNSPLHF. The CDR3 region has the DNA TGTGCCACCAGCAGAGACGGAGGAATCCTAAATTCACCCCTCCACTTT.

The gene calls are TRBV19 and TRBJ1-6, with a tentative D call TRBD1 (6 bases). Trimming took off 5 bases at V and 1 base at J, with 12 bases between the two ends. CDR3 length: 16 residues. CDR1 LNHDA and CDR2 SQIVND come from the germline V gene (reference sequence). In nucleotides, the CDR3 is TGTGCCAGTAGTTCTCGGACAGCTTCCTATAATTCACCCCTCCACTTT. Its translation is CASSSRTASYNSPLHF.

The genes are TRBV27 and TRBJ1-2; perhaps TRBD1 as D (5 bases). This CDR3 has 13 residues. Germline CDR1 and CDR2: MNHEY and SMNVEV (reference sequence). V was cut by 9 bases and J by 2 bases, with 13 bases left in between. The CDR3 nucleotides are TGTGCCAGTTCCCGGACAAACAACTATGGCTACACCTTC. Protein sequence: CASSRTNNYGYTF.

The chain carries TRBV11-2 and TRBJ2-5; D gene unclear. This CDR3 contains 13 residues. Germline CDR1 and CDR2: SGHAT and FQNNGV. V lost 2 bases, J lost 2 bases, and 6 bases lay in between. CDR3 in amino acids: CASSLLVQETQYF. CDR3 DNA: TGTGCCAGCAGCTTACTAGTGCAAGAGACCCAGTACTTC.

This chain uses TRBV5-5 with TRBJ1-1; D unclear. The CDR3 extends over 12 amino acids. Germline loops: CDR1 SGHKS, CDR2 YYEKEE (reference sequence). Trimming cost V 0 bases and J 5 bases, with 5 bases left between them. The CDR3 sequence is CASSLVRTEAFF. The CDR3 DNA reads TGTGCCAGCAGCTTGGTGCGGACTGAAGCTTTCTTT.

V gene TRBV6-5 combines with J gene TRBJ2-2; possible D gene TRBD1, 7 bases. The CDR3 spans 16 residues. From germline, CDR1 is MNHEY and CDR2 SVGAGI. Trimming shortened V by 4 bases and J by 5 bases, and 17 bases separated the two germline ends. Written as DNA, the CDR3 is TGTGCCAGCAGTTCACAGGGGAGGCTGCTTACCGGGGAGCTGTTTTTT. This encodes CASSSQGRLLTGELFF.

The chain is built from TRBV11-3 and TRBJ2-1, with D maybe TRBD2 (6 bases). The CDR3 runs to 18 residues. Germline CDR1 reads SGHNT; CDR2 reads YENEEA. The germline V and J ends were trimmed by 0 bases and 4 bases, with 19 bases remaining between them. CDR3 DNA: TGTGCCAGCAGCTTAGATCCGGCGGGGCCTCCGCCGTACAATGAGCAGTTCTTC. Translating gives CASSLDPAGPPPYNEQFF.

V gene TRBV27 combines with J gene TRBJ1-5, with 10 positions matching TRBD1. V lost 6 bases and J lost 3; bases outside the gene matches: 8. The CDR3 spans 16 residues. Germline lookup yields CDR1 MNHEY and CDR2 SMNVEV (reference sequence). For the CDR3, the DNA is TGTGCCAGCAGGCCTTTAGGGACAGGGGACAATCAGCCCCAGCATTTT. As protein: CASRPLGTGDNQPQHF.

The CDR3 sequence: CASSVGGDSPLHF. Here the CDR3 DNA reads TGTGCCAGCAGCGTAGGCGGGGATTCACCCCTCCACTTT. V gene TRBV9 combines with J gene TRBJ1-6; D not resolved. The length of the CDR3 is 13 residues. Trimming pared 0 bases from V and 8 bases from J, leaving 6 bases between. The germline CDR1 and CDR2 sequences are SGDLS and YYNGEE.

V gene TRBV21-1 combines with J gene TRBJ2-5; TRBD2, the table's D call, lacks a check against the DNA. TRBV21-1 corresponds to a pseudogene. The CDR3 covers 19 residues. In DNA, the CDR3 is TGTGCCAGCAGCATGATAGGGGACCCTTACTTGGAGGGATCCGAGACCCAGTACTTC. It yields the protein CASSMIGDPYLEGSETQYF.

The genes are TRBV9 and TRBJ2-1; TRBD1 matches 11 bases. V lost 3 bases, J lost 7 bases, and 9 bases stayed unmatched. The CDR3 has 16 amino acids. CDR1 and CDR2 from the germline V gene are SGDLS and YYNGEE. The CDR3 here is CASSGPGTGGYNEQFF. The CDR3 DNA reads TGTGCCAGCAGCGGGCCCGGGACAGGGGGGTATAATGAGCAGTTCTTC.

The chain carries TRBV5-4 and TRBJ2-1; TRBD2 matches 7 bases. Germline values: CDR1 SGHNT, CDR2 YYREEE (reference sequence). The length of the CDR3 is 17 residues. V was clipped by 0 bases and J by 1 base; unmatched bases: 7. The CDR3 DNA reads TGTGCCAGCAGCTTGGGAGGCGCTAGCGGTTCCTACAATGAGCAGTTCTTC. Protein product: CASSLGGASGSYNEQFF.

The J gene is TRBJ2-3, the V gene TRBV5-1; tentatively, D is TRBD2 (5 bases). Deletions cut 4 bases from V and 8 bases from J, with 11 bases between. In germline, CDR1 is SGHRS, CDR2 YFSETQ. CDR3 length: 12 residues. In DNA form, the CDR3 reads TGCGCCAGCAGCCCTTACCGGGGTACGCAGTATTTT. Protein: CASSPYRGTQYF.

The rearrangement uses TRBV7-8 and TRBJ1-2; no definite D call. CDR1 is SGHVS, CDR2 FQNEAQ, per germline. The CDR3 extends over 14 amino acids. V shed 2 bases and J shed 3 bases, with 10 bases lying between them. The DNA for the CDR3 is TGTGCCAGCAGCTTAACCCAGCGCGACTATGGCTACACCTTC. Its protein product is CASSLTQRDYGYTF.

The rearrangement joins TRBV14 to TRBJ1-4; TRBD1 matches 7 bases. Germline V gene lookup returns CDR1 SGHDN and CDR2 FVKESK. The length of the CDR3 is 15 residues. V lost 1 base to trimming and J lost 5 bases; unmatched junction nucleotides: 4. CDR3 protein: CASSQAGTDNEKLFF. CDR3 bases: TGTGCCAGCAGCCAAGCCGGGACAGACAATGAAAAACTGTTTTTT.

The V call is TRBV11-3, the J call TRBJ2-2; 8 bases fit TRBD2. The CDR3 is 17 residues long. Germline trimming cut 5 bases from V and 3 bases from J; bases unmatched to any gene: 11. CDR1 and CDR2 from the germline V gene are SGHNT and YENEEA. The CDR3 reads CASSRGGGGRYTGELFF. In DNA, the CDR3 is TGTGCCAGCAGCCGGGGGGGCGGGGGCCGATACACCGGGGAGCTGTTTTTT.

The chain combines TRBV5-6 with TRBJ1-2, with D unresolved. With 2 bases removed from V and 1 base from J, the gap between germline ends came to 6 bases. Per germline, CDR1 SGHDT and CDR2 YYEEEE. The CDR3 runs 13 residues. This chain's CDR3 is CASSFDFNYGYTF. CDR3 nucleotides: TGTGCCAGCAGCTTTGACTTTAACTATGGCTACACCTTC.

This clone has a single count. The CDR3 loop is CASSLEGETQYF. In nucleotides, the CDR3 is TGTGCCAGCAGCTTGGAGGGGGAGACCCAGTACTTC. The chain recombines TRBV5-4 with TRBJ2-5; TRBD1 is a possible D gene (5 bases). Between the trimmed V and J ends, which lost 0 bases and 5 bases, there was a span of 5 bases. The CDR3 spans 12 residues. CDR1 and CDR2 from the germline V gene are SGHNT and YYREEE (reference sequence).